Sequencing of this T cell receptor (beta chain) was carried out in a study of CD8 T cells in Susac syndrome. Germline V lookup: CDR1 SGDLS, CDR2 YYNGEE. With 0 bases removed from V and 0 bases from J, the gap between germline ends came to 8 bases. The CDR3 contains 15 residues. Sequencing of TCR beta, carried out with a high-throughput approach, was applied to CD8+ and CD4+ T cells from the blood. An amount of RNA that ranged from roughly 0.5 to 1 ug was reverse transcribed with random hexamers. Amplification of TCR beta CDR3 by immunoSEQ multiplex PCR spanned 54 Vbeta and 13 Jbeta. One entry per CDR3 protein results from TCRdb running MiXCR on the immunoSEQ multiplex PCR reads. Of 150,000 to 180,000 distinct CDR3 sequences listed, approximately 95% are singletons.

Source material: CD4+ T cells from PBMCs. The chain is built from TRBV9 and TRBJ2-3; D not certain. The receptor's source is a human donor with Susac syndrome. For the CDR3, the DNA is TGTGCCAGCAGCGTAGTAGGTGCTAGCACAGATACGCAGTATTTT. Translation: CASSVVGASTDTQYF.